What follows is one T cell receptor beta chain and its context. Antigen unknown. Trimming took off 6 bases at V and 1 base at J, with 11 bases between the two ends. CDR3 length: 14 amino acids. Germline loops: CDR1 SNHLY, CDR2 FYNNEI. Clones were read by immunoSEQ multiplex PCR, and TCRdb kept only the in-frame ones, dropping some. The sample contains roughly 100,000 clones, more than 75% of which appear only once. The sample is drawn from a study of T cell responses to AZD1222 COVID-19 vaccine. Study-level results: Nearly half of the spike-specific TCRs reportedly recognize variant regions that carry no mutations. Repertoires were obtained solely post-peak T cell response.

This specimen was peripheral blood, taken 28 days after the second AZD1222 dose. The J gene is TRBJ2-3, the V gene TRBV2; D gene ambiguous. The TCR was taken from an adult who received the AZD1222 COVID-19 vaccine. The DNA for the CDR3 is TGTGCCAGCAGGTATAGTGGGGGCACAGATACGCAGTATTTT. The encoded protein is CASRYSGGTDTQYF. The whole variable domain, remainder taken from reference TRBV2 and TRBJ2-3, is EPEVTQTPSHQVTQMGQEVILRCVPISNHLYFYWYRQILGQKVEFLVSFYNNEISEKSEIFDDQFSVERPDGSNFTLKIRSTKLEDSAMYFCASRYSGGTDTQYFGPGTRLTVL.